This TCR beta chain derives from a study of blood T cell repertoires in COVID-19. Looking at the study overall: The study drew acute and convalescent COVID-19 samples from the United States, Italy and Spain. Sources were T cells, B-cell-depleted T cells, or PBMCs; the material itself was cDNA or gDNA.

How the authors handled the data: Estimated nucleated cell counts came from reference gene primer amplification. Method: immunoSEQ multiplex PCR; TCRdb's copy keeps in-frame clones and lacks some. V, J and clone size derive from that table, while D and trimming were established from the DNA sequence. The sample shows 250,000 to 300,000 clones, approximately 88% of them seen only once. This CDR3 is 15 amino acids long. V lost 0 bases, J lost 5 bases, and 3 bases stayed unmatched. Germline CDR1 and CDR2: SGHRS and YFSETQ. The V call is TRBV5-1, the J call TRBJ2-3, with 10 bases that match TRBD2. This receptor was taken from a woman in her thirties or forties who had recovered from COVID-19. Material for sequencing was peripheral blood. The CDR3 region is CASSLEREGLDTQYF. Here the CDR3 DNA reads TGCGCCAGCAGCTTGGAGCGGGAGGGGTTAGATACGCAGTATTTT. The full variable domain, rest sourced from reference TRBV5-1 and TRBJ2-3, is KAGVTQTPRYLIKTRGQQVTLSCSPISGHRSVSWYQQTPGQGLQFLFEYFSETQRNKGNFPGRFSGRQFSNSRSEMNVSTLELGDSALYLCASSLEREGLDTQYFGPGTRLTVL.